These 21 T cell receptor beta chains share one sample of origin, sequenced in a study of shared T cell receptors in the human thymus. The data were produced by immunoSEQ multiplex PCR, yet TCRdb's version contains in-frame clones alone and is incomplete. This sample has roughly 560,000 clones, with about 80% found just once. This sample also appeared in a second study, on human thymus T cells.

The sequenced sample consisted of thymocytes. These receptors were obtained from a boy under three years old with a congenital heart defect.

This clone was detected a few times. The rearrangement links TRBV5-1 to TRBJ2-7; D not certain. The length of the CDR3 is 12 residues. V was shortened by 5 bases and J by 3 bases, with 9 bases between the two germline ends. Looked up from germline, CDR1 is SGHRS and CDR2 is YFSETQ. Here the CDR3 reads CASRHDNYEQYF. The CDR3, as DNA: TGCGCCAGCAGACACGACAACTACGAGCAGTACTTC.

The chain links TRBV7-9 to TRBJ1-4; 7 nucleotides align to TRBD1. V dropped 3 bases and J dropped 0; count of bases not matched to a gene: 7. CDR1 and CDR2 (germline): SEHNR, FQNEAQ (reference sequence). The CDR3 has 17 amino acids. The CDR3 DNA follows: TGTGCCAGCAGCTTTTGCAGACAGGGTACAACTAATGAAAAACTGTTTTTT. As protein: CASSFCRQGTTNEKLFF.

In its sample, this clone was seen once. V is TRBV9 and J is TRBJ2-1, with 12 bases lining up with TRBD2. The V and J ends lost 0 bases and 4 bases, in that order; junction bases with no gene match: 8. This CDR3 is built from 18 residues. In germline, CDR1 is SGDLS, CDR2 YYNGEE. For the CDR3, the DNA is TGTGCCAGCAGCGTAGACCCTCTAGCGGGAGGGGAATACAATGAGCAGTTCTTC. Its translation is CASSVDPLAGGEYNEQFF.

The V gene is TRBV27, the J gene TRBJ2-3; 14 bases agree with TRBD2. J lost 4 bases, V lost 7 bases, and 10 bases had no gene match. The CDR3 covers 17 residues. Germline V gene sequence: CDR1 MNHEY, CDR2 SMNVEV (reference sequence). CDR3 nucleotides: TGTGCCAGCATTGTCCAGGGGACTAGCGGGAGTGCAGATACGCAGTATTTT. It specifies CASIVQGTSGSADTQYF.

This rearrangement joins TRBV14 to TRBJ1-2; 7 bases match TRBD1. V shed 0 bases, J shed 2 bases, and the junction held 6 bases outside the gene matches. The CDR3 has 16 residues. Germline CDR1 and CDR2: SGHDN and FVKESK. CDR3 sequence (DNA): TGTGCCAGCAGCCAAGACCGACAGGGTGAAAACTATGGCTACACCTTC. It is translated as CASSQDRQGENYGYTF.

The CDR3 sequence is CATLAGVLLTGELFF. The DNA of the CDR3 is TGTGCCACCCTAGCGGGAGTCTTGCTCACCGGGGAGCTGTTTTTT. The chain couples TRBV28 to TRBJ2-2, with 10 nucleotides matching TRBD2. The CDR3 has 15 amino acids. Trimming took 10 bases from V and 4 from J; bases not matched to a gene: 9. CDR1 and CDR2 from the germline V gene are MDHEN and SYDVKM.

The chain recombines TRBV27 with TRBJ2-7; 9 nucleotides agree with TRBD1. CDR1 and CDR2 from the germline V gene are MNHEY and SMNVEV (reference sequence). CDR3 length: 16 amino acids. Trimming cost V 6 bases and J 0 bases; bases outside gene matches: 9. The CDR3 here is CASSPGSGQGSYEQYF. For the CDR3, the DNA is TGTGCCAGCAGCCCAGGGTCGGGACAGGGCTCCTACGAGCAGTACTTC.

This chain joins TRBV4-2 and TRBJ1-1, with 7 bases matching TRBD1. The CDR3 totals 17 residues. CDR1 is LGHNA and CDR2 is YNFKEQ in the germline V gene. V lost 1 base and J lost 3; bases outside the gene matches: 11. The CDR3 bases are TGTGCCAGCAGCCAAGGCAGAAGGGGACAGTTCTACACTGAAGCTTTCTTT. Protein product: CASSQGRRGQFYTEAFF.

The genes are TRBV5-1 and TRBJ2-4, with D possibly matching TRBD2 (6 bases). The V end was cut by 2 bases, the J end by 3 bases, with 9 bases between. The CDR3 contains 14 residues. Germline CDR1 SGHRS, CDR2 YFSETQ. CDR3: CASSLGTDKNIQYF. The CDR3 DNA reads TGCGCCAGCAGCTTAGGGACTGACAAAAACATTCAGTACTTC.

The chain joins TRBV4-3 to TRBJ2-3; 10 bases agree with TRBD1. The CDR3 is 19 residues long. The germline V gene has CDR1 LGHNA and CDR2 YSLEER. V lost 0 bases, J lost 6 bases, and 15 bases stayed unmatched. CDR3 region: CASSQDHAPGQGNKDTQYF. The CDR3 DNA sequence: TGCGCCAGCAGCCAAGACCATGCTCCGGGACAGGGGAATAAGGATACGCAGTATTTT.

This chain joins TRBV10-1 and TRBJ1-1, with a weak D call TRBD1 (6 bases). This CDR3 is 16 amino acids long. The V and J ends lost 6 bases and 1 base respectively, with 18 bases between them. The V gene's germline CDR1 is WNHNN and CDR2 SYGVQD (reference sequence). In DNA, the CDR3 is TGCGCCAGCAGCAGCAAAATTCGGGGGGCGAACACTGAAGCTTTCTTT. Protein: CASSSKIRGANTEAFF.

CDR3 amino acids: CASSYRDRGTDTQYF. CDR3 nucleotide sequence: TGTGCCAGCAGTTACCGGGACAGGGGCACAGATACGCAGTATTTT. The chain is built from TRBV25-1 and TRBJ2-3, with 9 bases that match TRBD1. In germline, CDR1 is MGHDK, CDR2 SYGVNS. The CDR3 runs to 15 residues. Trimming removed 5 bases from V and 1 base from J; junction bases left unmatched: 4.

This clone occurred a few times. The rearrangement uses TRBV5-1 and TRBJ1-2; the match to TRBD1 covers 8 bases. Per the germline V gene, CDR1 is SGHRS and CDR2 is YFSETQ. This CDR3 region has 15 residues. V was clipped by 0 bases and J by 6 bases; unmatched bases: 7. The CDR3 sequence is CASSLADREMDGYTF. CDR3 in DNA: TGCGCCAGCAGCTTGGCGGACAGGGAAATGGATGGCTACACCTTC.

The CDR3 DNA reads TGTGCCAGCAGCCTCATTCCCGGGACTAGCGGCAAGTACAATGAGCAGTTCTTC. This codes for CASSLIPGTSGKYNEQFF. The V and J genes are TRBV9 and TRBJ2-1, with 11 bases aligning to TRBD2. The CDR3 extends over 18 amino acids. Germline values: CDR1 SGDLS, CDR2 YYNGEE. Trimming cost V 4 bases and J 4 bases; bases outside gene matches: 13.

DNA of the CDR3: TGTGCCAGCAGTGGTTGTTGGGGGGGTTATGGCACCGGGGAGCTGTTTTTT. Its translation: CASSGCWGGYGTGELFF. The chain combines TRBV6-1 with TRBJ2-2, with 7 bases aligning to TRBD2. In germline, CDR1 is MNHNS, CDR2 SASEGT. J lost 4 bases, V lost 4 bases, and 12 bases had no gene match. The CDR3 consists of 17 residues.

The CDR3 reads CATTPYCLGARNTEAFF. Written as DNA, the CDR3 is TGTGCCACCACCCCCTATTGCCTGGGAGCAAGGAACACTGAAGCTTTCTTT. The V gene is TRBV15, the J gene TRBJ1-1; D is uncertain. In germline, CDR1 is LNHNV, CDR2 YYDKDF (reference sequence). The CDR3 is 17 amino acids. The germline V and J ends were trimmed by 7 bases and 1 base, with 22 bases remaining between them.

The gene calls are TRBV27 and TRBJ2-1; TRBD2 matches 8 bases. V shed 3 bases and J 8 bases; nucleotides not matched to a gene: 6. The CDR3 totals 14 residues. Per the germline V gene, CDR1 is MNHEY and CDR2 is SMNVEV (reference sequence). CDR3 loop: CASSFFGRADEQFF. The CDR3 bases are TGTGCCAGCAGTTTTTTCGGGAGGGCCGATGAGCAGTTCTTC.

This sequence joins TRBV4-2 and TRBJ2-3, with TRBD2 identical over 14 bases. Germline-derived CDR1 and CDR2 are LGHNA and YNFKEQ. The CDR3 is made up of 19 amino acids. Trimming cost V 4 bases and J 4 bases; bases outside gene matches: 13. The CDR3 sequence: CASSPGQGTSGSDADTQYF. The CDR3 DNA reads as TGTGCCAGCAGCCCGGGACAGGGGACTAGCGGGAGTGACGCAGATACGCAGTATTTT.

The chain combines TRBV28 with TRBJ1-1; no reliable D call. Per germline, CDR1 MDHEN and CDR2 SYDVKM. CDR3 length: 14 residues. Trimming left V 7 bases short and J 2 bases short, with 14 bases between. The CDR3 DNA is TGTGCCAGCAAGTGTAAGAAGAGAAACACTGAAGCTTTCTTT. It yields the protein CASKCKKRNTEAFF.

The rearrangement uses TRBV4-1 and TRBJ2-1; 8 bases map to TRBD2. Losses at the gene ends were 8 bases for V and 3 bases for J; bases not matched to a gene: 12. This CDR3 region has 16 residues. Germline V gene sequence: CDR1 MGHRA, CDR2 YSYEKL. The CDR3 DNA reads TGCGCCAGCGGGCCGGGGGGTAGCGGGAACTACAATGAGCAGTTCTTC. Translated, it gives CASGPGGSGNYNEQFF.

The chain combines TRBV25-1 with TRBJ2-5; D perhaps matches TRBD1 (5 bases). Judging by the DNA end, TRBJ2-7 fits better; the J call may be wrong. Per the germline V gene, CDR1 is MGHDK and CDR2 is SYGVNS. The CDR3 extends over 12 amino acids. CDR3 coding DNA: TGTGCCACGTTTGGCAGGGAACACGAGCAGTACTTC. Amino acid sequence: CATFGREHEQYF.